What follows are 15 T cell receptor beta chains derived from one specimen sequenced in a study of radiation and T cells in renal cell carcinoma. As for time point: baseline pretreatment blood. Stated treatment: 15 Gy SBRT to primary tumor, nephrectomy 4 weeks later. Libraries were prepared by immunoSEQ multiplex PCR; TCRdb keeps only in-frame clonotypes and omits some of them. The sample shows around 64,000 clones, more than 60% of them seen only once. The sequencing used blood, collected from a patient whose treatment included radiotherapy and nephrectomy. Source of these receptors: a man between 60 and 75 years old with renal cell carcinoma.

A few counts support this clone. The V and J genes are TRBV6-5 and TRBJ2-3, with D uncertain. Germline V CDR1 and CDR2: MNHEY, SVGAGI. Deletions cut 6 bases from V and 5 bases from J, with 15 bases between. This CDR3 is built from 14 residues. CDR3 residues: CASSRTRERDTQYF. The CDR3 DNA is TGTGCCAGCAGCCGCACCCGTGAAAGAGATACGCAGTATTTT.

The chain couples TRBV6-1 to TRBJ2-1; weak D call: TRBD2 (7 bases). V gave up 2 bases and J gave up 8 bases, with 22 bases separating them. The germline gives CDR1 MNHNS, CDR2 SASEGT. The CDR3 extends over 17 amino acids. CDR3 sequence: CASSEMFGGRGGHEQFF. The CDR3 nucleotides are TGTGCCAGCAGTGAAATGTTTGGCGGGAGAGGGGGGCATGAGCAGTTCTTC.

The chain employs TRBV11-3 and TRBJ2-3; unclear D gene. The germline CDR1 and CDR2 sequences are SGHNT and YENEEA. Deletions cut 7 bases from V and 0 bases from J, with 8 bases between. CDR3 length: 13 amino acids. CDR3 DNA sequence: TGTGCCAGCACCTCTATTAGCACAGATACGCAGTATTTT. Translation: CASTSISTDTQYF.

J is TRBJ2-7 and V is TRBV19; 8 nucleotides line up with TRBD1. Losses at the gene ends were 2 bases for V and 6 bases for J; bases not matched to a gene: 3. Germline loops: CDR1 LNHDA, CDR2 SQIVND (reference sequence). The CDR3 extends over 13 amino acids. The CDR3: CASSIQGAGEQYF. In DNA, the CDR3 is TGTGCCAGTAGTATACAGGGGGCCGGCGAGCAGTACTTC.

The rearrangement uses TRBV7-2 and TRBJ2-3, with D perhaps matching TRBD1 or TRBD2 (5 bases each). This CDR3 comprises 15 residues. The germline gives CDR1 SGHTA, CDR2 FQGNSA. V lost 1 base and J 2 bases, leaving 10 bases between the germline ends. CDR3 in amino acids: CASSLGLGDTDTQYF. The CDR3 coding sequence is TGTGCCAGCAGCTTAGGACTGGGGGACACAGATACGCAGTATTTT.

The rearrangement joins TRBV29-1 to TRBJ1-2; tentative D call: TRBD1 (6 bases). Germline CDR1 is SQVTM and CDR2 is ANQGSEA. V was clipped by 6 bases and J by 3 bases, with 23 bases between them. CDR3 length: 16 amino acids. The CDR3 nucleotides read TGCAGCGTGATGCACTCCCTCAGGGGAGGGGACTATGGCTACACCTTC. This encodes CSVMHSLRGGDYGYTF.

This chain uses TRBV7-9 with TRBJ2-1; a possible D gene is TRBD2 (5 bases). CDR3 length: 17 amino acids. Germline values: CDR1 SEHNR, CDR2 FQNEAQ (reference sequence). Trimming stripped 4 bases from V and 5 bases from J, with 21 bases between. The CDR3: CASSYPSGGGPNNEQFF. The CDR3 DNA sequence: TGTGCCAGCAGCTACCCGTCCGGCGGAGGCCCCAACAATGAGCAGTTCTTC. The variable domain in full, completed from reference TRBV7-9 and TRBJ2-1, reads DTGVSQNPRHKITKRGQNVTFRCDPISEHNRLYWYRQTLGQGPEFLTYFQNEAQLEKSRLLSDRFSAERPKGSFSTLEIQRTEQGDSAMYLCASSYPSGGGPNNEQFFGPGTRLTVL.

The chain combines TRBV29-1 with TRBJ1-3; unclear D gene. Looked up from germline, CDR1 is SQVTM and CDR2 is ANQGSEA. CDR3 size: 12 residues. V lost 6 bases and J 5 bases, leaving 11 bases between the germline ends. The CDR3 DNA reads TGCAGCGTCACCAGAGACCGAAACACCATATATTTT. Amino acids: CSVTRDRNTIYF.

The chain couples TRBV19 to TRBJ1-1, with D hard to call. The CDR3 sequence is 13 residues long. The V end was cut by 6 bases, the J end by 6 bases, with 14 bases between. Germline loops: CDR1 LNHDA, CDR2 SQIVND (reference sequence). CDR3 sequence reads: CASSMNLGSEAFF. CDR3 nucleotides: TGTGCCAGTAGCATGAATTTGGGCTCTGAAGCTTTCTTT.

This clone was observed a handful of times. The J gene is TRBJ1-2, the V gene TRBV6-1; 10 bases map to TRBD1. V shed 3 bases, J shed 6 bases, and the junction held 7 bases outside the gene matches. CDR3 length: 15 amino acids. Germline V CDR1 and CDR2: MNHNS, SASEGT. The CDR3 region is CASSERPGTGDGYTF. CDR3 bases: TGTGCCAGCAGTGAGCGGCCCGGGACAGGGGATGGCTACACCTTC.

This rearrangement joins TRBV27 to TRBJ2-3, with D maybe TRBD2 (5 bases). V gave up 6 bases and J gave up 3 bases, with 13 bases separating them. This CDR3 region has 14 residues. Germline assignment: CDR1 MNHEY and CDR2 SMNVEV (reference sequence). The CDR3 region is CASSRSRGTDTQYF. CDR3 bases: TGTGCCAGCAGCCGGTCGCGAGGGACAGATACGCAGTATTTT.

The CDR3 is CASEGFANVLTF. CDR3 DNA: TGTGCCAGTGAGGGGTTTGCCAACGTCCTGACTTTC. The J gene is TRBJ2-6, the V gene TRBV19; D tentatively reads TRBD1 or TRBD2 (5 bases each). The CDR3 sequence is 12 residues long. The ends were cut back, 8 bases at V and 7 bases at J, with 9 bases in the middle. The germline V gene encodes CDR1 LNHDA and CDR2 SQIVND (reference sequence).

This clone was seen more than once but under ten times. This rearrangement joins TRBV27 to TRBJ2-2, with a tentative D call TRBD1 (6 bases). Germline V gene sequence: CDR1 MNHEY, CDR2 SMNVEV (reference sequence). The CDR3 runs to 14 residues. Trimming took off 6 bases at V and 0 bases at J, with 8 bases between the two ends. CDR3 loop: CASRRTANTGELFF. The CDR3 DNA is TGTGCCAGCAGGAGGACAGCGAACACCGGGGAGCTGTTTTTT.

The chain combines TRBV5-1 with TRBJ2-3; 8 nucleotides match TRBD2. J gave up 0 bases and V 4 bases, and 7 bases lay outside the gene matches. The CDR3 contains 16 residues. Germline V lookup: CDR1 SGHRS, CDR2 YFSETQ. CDR3 bases: TGCGCCAGCAGCGGGATGAGCGGGGGTAGCACAGATACGCAGTATTTT. This encodes CASSGMSGGSTDTQYF.

This chain connects TRBV5-4 to TRBJ1-3; D uncertain. This CDR3 comprises 11 residues. Trimming shortened V by 3 bases and J by 4 bases, and 2 bases separated the two germline ends. Germline V gene sequence: CDR1 SGHNT, CDR2 YYREEE (reference sequence). Here the CDR3 DNA reads TGTGCCAGCAGCTCGGGAAACACCATATATTTT. Its translation: CASSSGNTIYF.